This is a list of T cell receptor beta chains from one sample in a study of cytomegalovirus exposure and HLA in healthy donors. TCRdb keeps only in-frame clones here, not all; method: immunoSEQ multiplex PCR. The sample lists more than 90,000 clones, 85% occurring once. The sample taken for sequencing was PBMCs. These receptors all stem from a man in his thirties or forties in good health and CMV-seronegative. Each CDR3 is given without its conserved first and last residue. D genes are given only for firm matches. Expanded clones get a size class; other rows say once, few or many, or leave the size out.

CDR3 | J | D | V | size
AWRLAGGPDTQY | TRBJ2-3 | TRBD2 | TRBV30 | NA
ASNRVAGANVLT | TRBJ2-6 | NA | TRBV7-8 | NA
ASSVVSGSLHEQF | TRBJ2-1 | NA | TRBV9 | NA
ASRSTSLSYEQY | TRBJ2-7 | TRBD2 | TRBV28 | NA
ASSLELAGTYEQY | TRBJ2-7 | TRBD2 | TRBV27 | NA
ASSRGTSGSGVYAKNIQY | TRBJ2-4 | TRBD2 | TRBV4-3 | NA
AWTARADQPQH | TRBJ1-5 | NA | TRBV30 | NA
AWSVGVLEEETQY | TRBJ2-5 | NA | TRBV30 | NA
AIRQGEGETQY | TRBJ2-5 | TRBD1 | TRBV10-3 | once
ASSSATTRGEQY | TRBJ2-7 | NA | TRBV18 | NA
ASSRDRAYDGYT | TRBJ1-2 | TRBD1 | TRBV14 | NA
ASSLVAGDNYEQY | TRBJ2-7 | TRBD2 | TRBV5-1 | NA
ASSFRDRGLNQPQH | TRBJ1-5 | TRBD1 | TRBV28 | NA
ARVWASDHYNEQF | TRBJ2-1 | NA | TRBV27 | NA
ASSLDIGGGFPNYGYT | TRBJ1-2 | NA | TRBV28 | NA
ASSFGQGGPTDTIY | TRBJ1-3 | TRBD1 | TRBV28 | NA
ASSSTSWTSGTPYNEQF | TRBJ2-1 | TRBD2 | TRBV7-9 | once
ASSQGQGYNEQF | TRBJ2-1 | TRBD1 | TRBV4-1 | NA
ASPKAGGPGELF | TRBJ2-2 | TRBD1 | TRBV10-1 | NA
ASSLDGTRVTGELF | TRBJ2-2 | TRBD2 | TRBV5-6 | NA
AWSFGGELF | TRBJ2-2 | NA | TRBV30 | NA
ASSQEAVAGFFSPLH | TRBJ1-6 | NA | TRBV4-2 | NA
ASSLVGLGGEQY | TRBJ2-7 | NA | TRBV7-8 | NA
ASSRTGDREKVT | TRBJ1-2 | TRBD1 | TRBV7-9 | NA
ASSDRLRDRGRRGYT | TRBJ1-2 | TRBD1 | TRBV6-1 | NA
AWSPRSGEQY | TRBJ2-5 | TRBD2 | TRBV30 | NA
ASSQRTQYYGYT | TRBJ1-2 | NA | TRBV4-2 | NA
ASSLRGGETQY | TRBJ2-5 | NA | TRBV18 | NA